Listed here are 12 T cell receptor beta chains from one sample, sequenced in a study of T cell responses to AZD1222 COVID-19 vaccine. The repertoire was sequenced with immunoSEQ multiplex PCR; TCRdb's copy has only in-frame clones and lacks some. The data contain around 120,000 clones, 75% to 90% of them singletons. The sequences come from peripheral blood, collected on day 0 of AZD1222 vaccination. The receptors originated from an adult in good health.

The V call is TRBV24-1, the J call TRBJ1-2, with a weak D call TRBD1 (6 bases). The V end was cut by 3 bases, the J end by 4 bases, with 11 bases between. CDR1 and CDR2 (germline): KGHDR, SFDVKD. The CDR3 has 14 residues. CDR3 DNA: TGTGCCACCAGTGATCCCCTGGACAGCTATGGCTACACCTTC. Its protein is CATSDPLDSYGYTF.

The chain has TRBV6-5 and TRBJ1-2; D possibly corresponds to TRBD1 (5 bases). The V end was cut by 7 bases, the J end by 8 bases, with 17 bases between. Looked up from germline, CDR1 is MNHEY and CDR2 is SVGAGI. CDR3 length equals 13 residues. CDR3 bases: TGTGCCAGCACCCAAAAAAGGGGCGACGGCTACACCTTC. Its protein product is CASTQKRGDGYTF.

This clone has only one observation. J is TRBJ1-4 and V is TRBV19, with TRBD1 matching 9 bases. Germline V gene lookup returns CDR1 LNHDA and CDR2 SQIVND (reference sequence). V lost 5 bases, J lost 7 bases, and 11 bases stayed unmatched. CDR3 length equals 16 residues. The CDR3: CASSSGGQGRGEKLFF. The CDR3 region has the DNA TGTGCCAGTAGTTCGGGCGGACAGGGGCGGGGTGAAAAACTGTTTTTT.

The chain links TRBV7-6 to TRBJ2-7; TRBD1 matches 9 bases. The V gene's germline CDR1 is SGHVS and CDR2 FNYEAQ. J lost 4 bases, V lost 5 bases, and 15 bases had no gene match. This CDR3 contains 17 residues. CDR3 loop: CASSASNRGRKGYEQYF. CDR3 bases: TGTGCCAGCAGCGCCTCGAACAGGGGGCGTAAAGGGTACGAGCAGTACTTC.

This chain links TRBV12-5 with TRBJ1-2, with TRBD1 matching 8 bases. CDR1 LGHNT and CDR2 FRNRAP come from the germline V gene. The CDR3 covers 15 residues. The V gene end was trimmed by 1 base and the J gene end by 4 bases; junction bases not matched to a gene: 5. The CDR3 DNA sequence: TGTGCTAGTGGTTTGGACTGGGACAGGATCTATGGCTACACCTTC. The encoded protein is CASGLDWDRIYGYTF.

This clone occurred a few times. V is TRBV28 and J is TRBJ1-5; tentatively, D is TRBD1 (5 bases). The V gene's germline CDR1 is MDHEN and CDR2 SYDVKM. V was clipped by 5 bases and J by 6 bases, with 17 bases between them. The CDR3 is 15 amino acids. Here the CDR3 reads CASSPRGVLSQPQHF. The CDR3, as DNA: TGTGCCAGCAGTCCTCGGGGGGTATTATCTCAGCCCCAGCATTTT.

The chain uses TRBV4-1 and TRBJ1-3; no firm D call. From germline, CDR1 is MGHRA and CDR2 YSYEKL. The CDR3 has 17 amino acids. The V and J ends lost 0 bases and 0 bases respectively, with 12 bases between them. The CDR3 loop is CASSQDYGKSSGNTIYF. The CDR3 DNA is TGCGCCAGCAGCCAAGATTACGGCAAGAGCTCTGGAAACACCATATATTTT.

This sequence joins TRBV19 and TRBJ2-3; D remains unclear. CDR1 is LNHDA and CDR2 is SQIVND in the germline V gene (reference sequence). The CDR3 length is 14 residues. Trimming took off 1 base at V and 2 bases at J, with 7 bases between the two ends. The CDR3 DNA is TGTGCCAGTAGTATAGCCACATTCACAGATACGCAGTATTTT. It is translated as CASSIATFTDTQYF.

This chain links TRBV11-3 with TRBJ1-2; TRBD1 agrees at 8 bases. The germline V gene has CDR1 SGHNT and CDR2 YENEEA. This CDR3 is built from 14 residues. V dropped 4 bases and J dropped 4; count of bases not matched to a gene: 5. CDR3 residues: CASSSPTGAYGYTF. As DNA, the CDR3 is TGTGCCAGCAGCTCCCCGACAGGGGCCTATGGCTACACCTTC.

The V and J genes are TRBV5-4 and TRBJ2-7; weak D call: TRBD2 (5 bases). Trimming shortened V by 6 bases and J by 4 bases, and 17 bases separated the two germline ends. The CDR3 covers 14 residues. Per germline, CDR1 SGHNT and CDR2 YYREEE (reference sequence). The CDR3 is CASNFGTRGYEQYF. CDR3 in DNA: TGTGCCAGCAACTTTGGAACCCGAGGGTACGAGCAGTACTTC.

The chain has TRBV6-5 and TRBJ2-2; no reliable D call. Germline lookup yields CDR1 MNHEY and CDR2 SVGAGI. CDR3 length equals 15 residues. Trimming pared 6 bases from V and 1 base from J, leaving 12 bases between. The chain's CDR3 is CASRLTLLNTGELFF. The CDR3 DNA follows: TGTGCCAGCAGGTTGACCCTCTTGAACACCGGGGAGCTGTTTTTT.

The chain links TRBV6-6 to TRBJ1-1; 10 bases map to TRBD1. Unmatched junction bases numbered 9, after V lost 2 bases and J lost 6 bases. CDR1 and CDR2 (germline): MNHNY, SVGAGI (reference sequence). The CDR3 covers 16 residues. CDR3 sequence reads: CASSYPQGQGIPEAFF. The CDR3 bases are TGTGCCAGCAGTTACCCTCAGGGACAGGGGATTCCTGAAGCTTTCTTT.